This is a list of T cell receptor beta chains from one sample in a study of early T cells in non-severe SARS-CoV-2 infection. TCRdb re-analysed the 5' RACE reads in MiXCR, keeping a single row per CDR3 protein. This sample yields tens of thousands of distinct CDR3 sequences, of which 12% are seen a single time; 15% to 20% belongs to the top ten. The sequencing sample was made of whole blood. These receptors all come from an adult who was a healthcare worker with PCR-confirmed SARS-CoV-2 infection or an uninfected control (not recorded which). CDR3s include the opening cysteine and the closing phenylalanine or tryptophan. A D gene is named only where the DNA matches it firmly. Size is omitted from some rows. Given values are once, few, many or a class for expanded clones.

v_call	j_call	d_call	clone_size	cdr3_aa	cdr3_nt
TRBV29-1	TRBJ2-2	TRBD1	many	CSVRPGTAIGTGELFF	TGCAGCGTGCGACCCGGGACAGCCATTGGAACCGGGGAGCTGTTTTTT
TRBV18	TRBJ1-1	.	many	CASSQTGNTEAFF	TGTGCCAGCTCACAGACAGGGAACACTGAAGCTTTCTTT
TRBV28	TRBJ1-1	.	.	CASSLAEMNTEAFF	TGTGCCAGCAGTTTGGCAGAAATGAACACTGAAGCTTTCTTT
TRBV28	TRBJ1-6	.	many	CASRPIGSRPSLHF	TGTGCCAGCAGACCTATTGGGAGCCGGCCGTCCCTCCACTTT
TRBV28	TRBJ2-7	.	few	CASSLENSAYEQYF	TGTGCCAGCAGTTTAGAAAACTCTGCCTACGAGCAGTACTTC
TRBV6-5	TRBJ2-7	.	many	CASSYGAGYYEQYF	TGTGCCAGCAGTTACGGGGCAGGGTACTACGAGCAGTACTTC
TRBV4-3	TRBJ2-7	TRBD1	many	CASSQALGDSSYEQYF	TGCGCCAGCAGCCAAGCTTTGGGGGACAGCTCCTACGAGCAGTACTTC
TRBV11-2	TRBJ2-3	TRBD2	many	CASSFTSGKPTDTQYF	TGTGCCAGCAGCTTTACTAGCGGGAAACCCACAGATACGCAGTATTTT
TRBV7-2	TRBJ2-7	TRBD1	few	CASSLTRDRLYEQYF	TGTGCCAGCAGCTTAACAAGGGACAGGCTTTACGAGCAGTACTTC
TRBV6-5	TRBJ1-2	TRBD1	.	CASTHPARTGTNYGYTF	TGTGCCAGCACCCATCCCGCGCGGACAGGGACTAACTATGGCTACACCTTC
TRBV25-1	TRBJ1-2	.	.	CASSSDRNVRRAF	TGTGCCAGCAGTTCTGACAGGAATGTTCGTCGTGCCTTC
TRBV25-1	TRBJ2-1	.	many	CASSDGRGWGYNEQFF	TGTGCCAGCAGTGACGGTAGGGGCTGGGGCTACAATGAGCAGTTCTTC
TRBV5-1	TRBJ1-1	.	many	CASSGDGNTEAFF	TGCGCCAGCAGCGGGGACGGGAACACTGAAGCTTTCTTT
TRBV4-1	TRBJ2-3	.	many	CASSQGPSGTDTQYF	TGCGCCAGCAGCCAAGGGCCCTCGGGCACAGATACGCAGTATTTT
TRBV7-9	TRBJ2-7	.	.	CASSPAPILAPEQYF	TGTGCCAGCAGCCCTGCCCCAATACTAGCTCCCGAGCAGTACTTC
TRBV28	TRBJ1-5	.	few	CASLGWARNQPQHF	TGTGCCAGCCTCGGGTGGGCTCGCAATCAGCCCCAGCATTTT
TRBV5-4	TRBJ2-1	.	.	CASSLGGGYNEQFF	TGTGCCAGCAGCCTAGGGGGGGGTTACAATGAGCAGTTCTTC
TRBV7-2	TRBJ2-3	TRBD2	few	CASSPTGTSADTQYF	TGTGCCAGCAGCCCGACCGGGACTAGCGCAGATACGCAGTATTTT
TRBV20-1	TRBJ2-2	TRBD2	many	CSARDGAGGDTGELFF	TGCAGTGCTAGAGATGGGGCGGGAGGCGACACCGGGGAGCTGTTTTTT
TRBV29-1	TRBJ2-5	.	many	CSVPSRADQETQYF	TGCAGCGTCCCCTCAAGGGCGGACCAAGAGACCCAGTACTTC
TRBV10-3	TRBJ2-2	TRBD1	many	CAATGTGMTGELFF	TGTGCCGCAACCGGGACAGGGATGACCGGGGAGCTGTTTTTT
TRBV7-8	TRBJ1-1	.	once	CASSLREGMNTEAFF	TGTGCCAGCAGCTTAAGAGAGGGTATGAACACTGAAGCTTTCTTT
TRBV3-1	TRBJ1-6	.	many	CASSPGATYNSPLHF	TGTGCCAGCAGCCCAGGGGCCACCTATAATTCACCCCTCCACTTT
TRBV7-9	TRBJ1-6	.	few	CASIPLGMGHSPLHF	TGTGCCAGCATCCCTCTGGGTATGGGGCACTCACCCCTCCACTTT
TRBV10-3	TRBJ1-2	.	few	CAINPGSEGYTF	TGTGCCATCAACCCCGGTTCGGAGGGCTACACCTTC
TRBV7-3	TRBJ1-4	TRBD1	many	CASSFQGGPGERLFF	TGTGCCAGCAGCTTCCAAGGGGGCCCTGGTGAAAGACTGTTTTTT
TRBV11-2	TRBJ2-1	.	many	CASSARDGSNEQFF	TGTGCCAGCAGCGCACGGGACGGGTCGAATGAGCAGTTCTTC
TRBV7-2	TRBJ1-1	.	few	CASSLASFGNTEAFF	TGTGCCAGCAGCTTAGCAAGCTTCGGCAACACTGAAGCTTTCTTT
TRBV7-8	TRBJ1-1	.	many	CASSLWPTGTEAFF	TGTGCCAGCAGCTTATGGCCTACCGGGACTGAAGCTTTCTTT
TRBV4-1	TRBJ2-1	.	.	CASSVLLSYNEQFF	TGCGCCAGCAGCGTGTTACTGTCCTACAATGAGCAGTTCTTC
TRBV10-3	TRBJ2-7	.	many	CAISGADSGGYEQYF	TGTGCCATCAGTGGTGCGGACTCCGGGGGCTACGAGCAGTACTTC
TRBV4-3	TRBJ2-2	.	few	CASSSKRPGELFF	TGCGCCAGCAGCTCTAAGAGACCCGGGGAGCTGTTTTTT
TRBV28	TRBJ2-1	.	.	CASSPPVETYNEQFF	TGTGCCAGCAGTCCACCAGTAGAGACCTACAATGAGCAGTTCTTC
TRBV18	TRBJ2-4	TRBD2	few	CASSRGVSNIQYF	TGTGCCAGCTCGCGGGGGGTGTCGAACATTCAGTACTTC
TRBV12-3/TRBV12-4	TRBJ2-1	.	many	CASSRQTGHKGVNEQFF	TGTGCCAGCAGTAGACAAACGGGACACAAAGGAGTCAATGAGCAGTTCTTC
TRBV4-1	TRBJ2-7	.	.	CASSLRDRSSYEQYF	TGCGCCAGCAGCCTACGGGACCGTAGCTCCTACGAGCAGTACTTC